This T cell receptor beta chain was found in a study of CD8 T cells in ankylosing spondylitis. Overall study findings and caveats: A TCR beta motif made of roughly eight highly homologous variants seemed typical of ankylosing spondylitis blood.

Per germline, CDR1 SGHTA and CDR2 FQGNSA. The CDR3 spans 14 residues. V gave up 3 bases and J gave up 4 bases, with 13 bases separating them. With respect to this clonotype: The antigen is undetermined.

In TCRdb, the 5' RACE reads were re-called with MiXCR into one record per CDR3 protein. The sample lists some 800,000 distinct CDR3 sequences, approximately 12% seen once, with around 0.51% in the top ten. Material: blood, either unsorted or a sorted T cell fraction (not recorded which). This TCR derives from a male donor with ankylosing spondylitis. The V call is TRBV7-2, the J call TRBJ2-7; tentatively, D is TRBD1 (5 bases). The CDR3 DNA is TGTGCCAGCAGCTTTGAGGCTGGGGCGTACGAGCAGTACTTC. Its translation: CASSFEAGAYEQYF.